This is a list of T cell receptor beta chains from one sample in a study of human T cells and chemical hapten exposure. TCRdb ran MiXCR on the RACE reads and lists one entry per CDR3 protein. Among fewer than 300,000 distinct CDR3 sequences listed, around 7.7% were seen once. Material: whole blood, obtained in connection with sensitization to the hapten diphenylcyclopropenone (DPC). The receptor set was obtained from a young man with alopecia areata. Some clones in this sample may be carry-over from other donors' samples. Both conserved end residues are part of each CDR3. A D gene is named only where the DNA matches it firmly. Not every row has a clone size; where given, it reads once, few, many or a size class.

j_call d_call v_call clone_size cdr3_nt cdr3_aa
TRBJ2-1 TRBD2 TRBV10-1 - TGCGCCAGCAGTGCACTGACTAGCGGGGGCGCAGAGCAGTTCTTC CASSALTSGGAEQFF
TRBJ1-5 - TRBV5-1 few TGCGCCAGCAGCTTGGACGGGACTCAGCCCCAGCATTTT CASSLDGTQPQHF
TRBJ2-3 TRBD1 TRBV7-3 few TGTGCCAGCAGCTTCAACAGGGGGGATACGCAGTATTTT CASSFNRGDTQYF
TRBJ2-1 - TRBV12-3/TRBV12-4 few TGTGCCAGCAGTTCTAGTGGGGGTTGGAATGAGCAGTTCTTC CASSSSGGWNEQFF
TRBJ1-1 - TRBV5-5 many TGTGCCAGCAGCCCCCTTATAGGGGGTACGGGGAACACTGAAGCTTTCTTT CASSPLIGGTGNTEAFF
TRBJ2-7 TRBD1 TRBV18 - TGTGCCAGCTCACCACAACGACAGGGGTTGAGGTCGGCCGACGAGCAGTACTTC CASSPQRQGLRSADEQYF
TRBJ2-4 - TRBV3-1 few TGTGCCAGCAGCCAAGATTCCACGTTTCGGGACATTCAGTACTTC CASSQDSTFRDIQYF
TRBJ2-5 - TRBV6-2/TRBV6-3 many TGTGCCAGCAGTCAGCAAGAGACCCAGTACTTC CASSQQETQYF
TRBJ1-1 - TRBV7-9 - TGTGCCAGCAGCGTGGATGAGAACACTGAAGCTTTCTTT CASSVDENTEAFF
TRBJ1-6 TRBD1 TRBV7-9 many TGTGCCAGCAGCCCTCGACAGGGACCTGATTCACCCCTCCACTTT CASSPRQGPDSPLHF
TRBJ1-6 - TRBV29-1 - TGCAGCGTTGAGGGACCCAATTCACCCCTCCACTTT CSVEGPNSPLHF
TRBJ1-2 TRBD1 TRBV25-1 - TGTGCCACCCAAAAGGGAAGGGGGCACGGGTATGGCTACACCTTC CATQKGRGHGYGYTF
TRBJ2-2 - TRBV7-2 - TGTGCCAGCAGCTCCCCCCTAGGTCCAGCGGGGGAGCTGTTTTTT CASSSPLGPAGELFF
TRBJ2-3 - TRBV28 - TGTGCCAGCAGTTTATTGGCACGAATCACAGATACGCAGTATTTT CASSLLARITDTQYF
TRBJ1-5 - TRBV6-2/TRBV6-3 few TGTGCCAGCAATGAGGCAGGGAGGGGACAGCCCCAGCATTTT CASNEAGRGQPQHF
TRBJ2-7 TRBD1 TRBV18 few TGTGCCAGCGCAGCCTTGGACAGGGTTCCCCACGAGCAGTACTTC CASAALDRVPHEQYF
TRBJ1-6 TRBD1 TRBV6-5 - TGTGCCAGCAGTTACTCGCTGGGGGGACAGGACAATTCACCCCTCCACTTT CASSYSLGGQDNSPLHF
TRBJ2-7 - TRBV5-5 - TGTGCCAGCAGCATGACGATAAACCCCTACGAGCAGTACTTC CASSMTINPYEQYF
TRBJ2-7 - TRBV20-1 many TGCAGTGCTAGATTCTTCGGACTAACCCTTGGCGAGCAGTACTTC CSARFFGLTLGEQYF
TRBJ2-2 TRBD1 TRBV12-3/TRBV12-4 - TGTGCCAGCAGAGGGACAGGTGAATCCACCGGGGAGCTGTTTTTT CASRGTGESTGELFF
TRBJ1-2 - TRBV7-2 many TGTGCCAGCAGCTCAAGTGGAGAGGACTATGGCTACACCTTC CASSSSGEDYGYTF
TRBJ2-3 TRBD2 TRBV27 few TGTGCCAGCAGTTTAGCGGGGGTGACAGATACGCAGTATTTT CASSLAGVTDTQYF
TRBJ1-1 - TRBV3-1 few TGTGCCAGCAGCCAACTGACACTCGACACTGAAGCTTTCTTT CASSQLTLDTEAFF
TRBJ1-5 TRBD1 TRBV4-1 few TGCGCCAGCAGCCCATGGACAGGGGGTAGCAATCAGCCCCAGCATTTT CASSPWTGGSNQPQHF
TRBJ1-4 - TRBV7-9 - TGTGCCAGCAGCTTAGACAGGCGGTTGGGGGAAAAACTGTTTTTT CASSLDRRLGEKLFF
TRBJ2-5 - TRBV12-3/TRBV12-4 few TGTGCCAGCAGCCCCCACGGGGTTCAGACCCAGTACTTC CASSPHGVQTQYF
TRBJ1-2 - TRBV7-2 many TGTGCCAGCAGCTTCCCGAGATCTTTCTATGGCTACACCTTC CASSFPRSFYGYTF
TRBJ2-3 - TRBV7-3 few TGTGCCAGCAGCTTGGGACTGGACACAGATACGCAGTATTTT CASSLGLDTDTQYF
TRBJ1-2 - TRBV7-8 few TGTGCCAGCAGCTGGGGCCGGGACACCTTTTTGCGTGGCTACACCTTC CASSWGRDTFLRGYTF
TRBJ2-3 - TRBV11-2 few TGTGCCAGCAGCCAAAGGGGGTTGTCAAAAGATACGCAGTATTTT CASSQRGLSKDTQYF
TRBJ2-1 - TRBV24-1 once TGTGCCACCAGTCCGGCGACCGGGGGTGAGCAGTTCTTC CATSPATGGEQFF
TRBJ2-3 TRBD2 TRBV28 few TGTGCCAGCGTTATTCGCCGGGCGGGGGGGCTGACAGATACGCAGTATTTT CASVIRRAGGLTDTQYF
TRBJ2-7 TRBD2 TRBV14 few TGTGCCAGCAGCCCGCTTGGGGGGGAAGCCTACGAGCAGTACTTC CASSPLGGEAYEQYF
TRBJ1-1 - TRBV7-6 few TGTGCCAGCAGCTTAGGGTGGTCCGGGCGGACTGAAGCTTTCTTT CASSLGWSGRTEAFF
TRBJ1-2 - TRBV29-1 many TGCAGCGTTGGGGGTGGGGTCCCCATCCATGGCTACACCTTC CSVGGGVPIHGYTF
TRBJ2-7 TRBD2 TRBV20-1 - TGCAGTGCTTTAGCGGGGGGATTGTACGAGCAGTACTTC CSALAGGLYEQYF
TRBJ2-7 - TRBV6-4 many TGTGCCAGCAGTGAACGGTTCGACAGGTACTCCTCCGAGCAGTACTTC CASSERFDRYSSEQYF
TRBJ2-3 - TRBV7-9 many TGTGCCAGGCAGACAGGCGGGGCAGATACGCAGTATTTT CARQTGGADTQYF
TRBJ2-2 TRBD1 TRBV5-1 few TGCGCCAGCAGCCCAGACCAGGGGGCCGGGGAGCTGTTTTTT CASSPDQGAGELFF
TRBJ2-1 TRBD1 TRBV5-1 - TGCGCCAGCAGCCTAGGGGGACAGACCTACAATGAGCAGTTCTTC CASSLGGQTYNEQFF
TRBJ2-1 - TRBV7-9 few TGTGCCAGCACCCATCGCGAACCCCCGGGTGAGCAGTTCTTC CASTHREPPGEQFF